These 23 T cell receptor beta chains were all obtained from the same sample, sequenced in a study of T cells in Graves' hyperthyroidism and ophthalmopathy. TCR beta CDR3 region amplification was performed from RNA transcripts. Carried out on the TCR CDR3, a first-round RT-PCR used the HTBI primer set. TCRdb analysed the multiplex PCR reads with MiXCR anew, one entry per CDR3 protein. The sample consists of approximately 600,000 distinct CDR3 sequences, about 15% of them appearing once. Sequenced: blood. The receptors come from a woman aged 25 to 39 with Graves' hyperthyroidism that later progressed to Graves' ophthalmopathy.

This clonotype was counted ten times or more. The genes are TRBV6-1 and TRBJ1-2; D gene ambiguous. Per germline, CDR1 MNHNS and CDR2 SASEGT. The CDR3 sequence is 13 residues long. The germline V and J ends were trimmed by 5 bases and 4 bases, with 11 bases remaining between them. The CDR3 bases are TGTGCCAGCAGTTATTACAGCTCCTATGGCTACACCTTC. This gives the protein CASSYYSSYGYTF.

To note about this clonotype: A much more abundant neighbour one base away suggests this may be a read error. This chain joins TRBV27 and TRBJ2-1; D may correspond to TRBD1 or TRBD2 (5 bases each). The V gene's germline CDR1 is MNHEY and CDR2 SMNVEV (reference sequence). This CDR3 has 14 amino acids. The CDR3 bases are TGTGTCAGCAGTATCGGGACGGATAACAATGAGCAGTTCTTC. Protein sequence: CVSSIGTDNNEQFF.

This clonotype has at least ten counts. The chain has TRBV2 and TRBJ1-2; weak D call: TRBD1 (5 bases). Trimming removed 6 bases from V and 9 bases from J, with 17 bases in between. This CDR3 region has 13 residues. Germline CDR1 SNHLY, CDR2 FYNNEI. CDR3 sequence reads: CASRAREFGRYTF. CDR3 in DNA: TGTGCCAGCAGAGCCAGGGAGTTTGGCCGCTACACCTTC.

This clonotype was recorded many times. This sequence joins TRBV27 and TRBJ2-5; D is possibly TRBD1 or TRBD2 (5 bases each). CDR3 size: 16 residues. The germline V gene has CDR1 MNHEY and CDR2 SMNVEV (reference sequence). Trimming removed 3 bases at V and 4 bases at J, with 18 bases between. Here the CDR3 DNA reads TGTGCCAGCAGTTTTTGGGGGACGGGAAGAGCAGAGACCCAGTACTTC. As protein: CASSFWGTGRAETQYF.

The table lists this clonotype with many counts. This chain joins TRBV27 and TRBJ1-6, with D unresolved. CDR1 MNHEY and CDR2 SMNVEV come from the germline V gene (reference sequence). CDR3 length: 12 amino acids. Trimming left V 6 bases short and J 4 bases short, with 4 bases between. The CDR3 sequence: CASSLYNSPLHF. The CDR3 bases are TGTGCCAGCAGCCTGTATAATTCACCCCTCCACTTT.

At least ten counts were recorded for this clonotype. The rearrangement uses TRBV12-3 or TRBV12-4 and TRBJ1-1, with D unclear. Trimming cost V 4 bases and J 3 bases, with 9 bases left between them. The CDR3 runs 13 residues. CDR3 in amino acids: CASSSLGYTEAFF. CDR3 in DNA: TGTGCCAGCAGTTCACTGGGTTACACTGAAGCTTTCTTT.

This clonotype was detected many times. V is TRBV2 and J is TRBJ2-5; D may be TRBD2 (6 bases). V lost 11 bases and J lost 1, with 14 bases in between. The CDR3 runs 13 residues. The germline gives CDR1 SNHLY, CDR2 FYNNEI. The CDR3 loop is CASTRDSQETQYF. The DNA of the CDR3 is TGTGCCTCGACCCGGGACTCCCAAGAGACCCAGTACTTC.

This clonotype was seen ten or more times. This chain joins TRBV2 and TRBJ2-7; TRBD2 might be the D (6 bases). Trimming took off 6 bases at V and 6 bases at J, with 15 bases between the two ends. CDR1 is SNHLY, CDR2 FYNNEI, per germline. This CDR3 spans 13 amino acids. CDR3 bases: TGTGCCAGCAGGGGGACGGGGGTAGCCGAGCAGTACTTC. Its protein product is CASRGTGVAEQYF. Full variable domain (remainder filled in from reference TRBV2 and TRBJ2-7): EPEVTQTPSHQVTQMGQEVILRCVPISNHLYFYWYRQILGQKVEFLVSFYNNEISEKSEIFDDQFSVERPDGSNFTLKIRSTKLEDSAMYFCASRGTGVAEQYFGPGTRLTVT.

This clonotype was detected ten times or more. The V call is TRBV6-2 or TRBV6-3, the J call TRBJ1-5; 10 nucleotides align to TRBD1. CDR3 size: 17 residues. Germline trimming cut 5 bases from V and 5 bases from J; bases unmatched to any gene: 12. Germline loops: CDR1 MNHEY, CDR2 SVGEGT. CDR3: CASSHGLGTGVYQPQHF. The DNA for the CDR3 is TGTGCCAGCAGTCACGGACTCGGGACAGGGGTCTATCAGCCCCAGCATTTT.

Points on this clonotype: One end of the junction is discordant with germline, which a read error may explain. CDR3 DNA sequence: TGTGCCAGCAGTTACGCCGACAGCTACAATGAAAAACTGCTTTTT. This gives the protein CASSYADSYNEKLLF. The chain combines TRBV27 with TRBJ1-4; D possibly corresponds to TRBD1 (5 bases). This CDR3 spans 15 amino acids. Germline V gives CDR1 MNHEY, CDR2 SMNVEV (reference sequence).

CDR3 DNA sequence: TGTGCCAGCAGTTACGATGGGACAACGGGGCAGCCCCAGCATTTT. As protein: CASSYDGTTGQPQHF. The chain couples TRBV6-5 to TRBJ1-5; weak D call: TRBD1 (6 bases). This CDR3 has 15 residues. V was shortened by 2 bases and J by 7 bases, with 15 bases between the two germline ends. CDR1 and CDR2 from the germline V gene are MNHEY and SVGAGI.

In this sample, this clonotype turned up many times. The chain couples TRBV7-2 to TRBJ1-4, with D possibly being TRBD1 (5 bases). Germline V gene sequence: CDR1 SGHTA, CDR2 FQGNSA. This CDR3 has 16 residues. Trimming removed 4 bases from V and 0 bases from J, with 12 bases in between. CDR3 nucleotides: TGTGCCAGCAGCTCAAGGGGTCGGGCAACTAATGAAAAACTGTTTTTT. Its translation is CASSSRGRATNEKLFF.

Many counts were recorded for this clonotype. The chain carries TRBV29-1 and TRBJ1-1; D unresolved. Germline values: CDR1 SQVTM, CDR2 ANQGSEA. The CDR3 has 13 amino acids. V dropped 5 bases and J dropped 1 base, with 11 bases sitting between them. CDR3 nucleotides: TGCAGCGTTACCGGGATTCGGAACACTGAAGCTTTCTTT. Protein product: CSVTGIRNTEAFF. The entire variable domain, with the rest obtained from reference TRBV29-1 and TRBJ1-1, is as follows: SAVISQKPSRDICQRGTSLTIQCQVDSQVTMMFWYRQQPGQSLTLIATANQGSEATYESGFVIDKFPISRPNLTFSTLTVSNMSPEDSSIYLCSVTGIRNTEAFFGQGTRLTVV.

The sample holds many counts of this clonotype. V gene TRBV11-3 combines with J gene TRBJ2-1; a weak D match, TRBD1 (7 bases). This CDR3 spans 20 amino acids. Germline CDR1 SGHNT, CDR2 YENEEA. The V end was cut by 1 base, the J end by 12 bases, with 34 bases between. The CDR3 DNA sequence: TGTGCCAGCAGCTTAGTCACAGGGGTTAGTAGGACGGGAGAGCTCCCCGGGCAGTTCTTC. As protein: CASSLVTGVSRTGELPGQFF.

This clonotype was seen ten or more times. The rearrangement joins TRBV7-3 to TRBJ2-1, with D uncertain. The CDR3 is 14 residues long. From germline, CDR1 is SGHTA and CDR2 FQGTGA. V lost 4 bases and J lost 0, with 7 bases in between. Here the CDR3 DNA reads TGTGCCAGCAGCTCCCAGAGCTCCTACAATGAGCAGTTCTTC. This encodes CASSSQSSYNEQFF.

This clonotype appeared many times. The V call is TRBV11-2, the J call TRBJ1-2; D gene uncertain. The CDR3 has 13 residues. V was pared by 0 bases and J by 8 bases, with 10 bases between. The V gene's germline CDR1 is SGHAT and CDR2 FQNNGV. The CDR3 nucleotides read TGTGCCAGCAGCTTAGAGGTTTACGCGGGCTACACCTTC. Its protein product is CASSLEVYAGYTF.

To note about this clonotype: A single base separates this from a much larger clone, so it may be a read error. This rearrangement joins TRBV3-1 to TRBJ2-1; TRBD2 aligns across 9 bases. V lost 3 bases to trimming and J lost 6 bases; unmatched junction nucleotides: 6. This CDR3 is built from 15 residues. Germline CDR1 LGHDT, CDR2 YNNKEL (reference sequence). CDR3 bases: TGTGCCAGCAGCCATGCGGGAGGGCCGATCAATGAGCAGTTCTTC. This encodes CASSHAGGPINEQFF.

This clonotype was detected ten times or more. The V and J genes are TRBV20-1 and TRBJ1-1, with TRBD1 identical over 7 bases. The CDR3 sequence is 16 residues long. CDR1 is DFQATT and CDR2 is SNEGSKA in the germline V gene (reference sequence). V gave up 0 bases and J gave up 0 bases; unmatched junction bases: 7. The CDR3 DNA is TGCAGTGCTAGAGATAGCGGCAGGGGGATGAACACTGAAGCTTTCTTT. This gives the protein CSARDSGRGMNTEAFF.

This clonotype was counted at least ten times. The genes are TRBV13 and TRBJ2-1; TRBD2 is a possible D gene (5 bases). Germline V gene sequence: CDR1 PRHDT, CDR2 FYEKMQ (reference sequence). V was cut by 5 bases and J by 0 bases, with 17 bases left in between. This CDR3 is built from 17 residues. CDR3 sequence reads: CASSTRRGIDSYNEQFF. CDR3 DNA sequence: TGTGCCAGCAGCACCCGGCGAGGGATCGACTCCTACAATGAGCAGTTCTTC.

This chain uses TRBV19 with TRBJ2-6, with 7 bases matching TRBD1. From germline, CDR1 is LNHDA and CDR2 SQIVND (reference sequence). V was clipped by 11 bases and J by 0 bases; unmatched bases: 13. The CDR3 runs to 17 residues. CDR3 sequence reads: CAANSGTESSGANVLTF. CDR3 DNA sequence: TGTGCCGCAAACTCCGGGACAGAAAGCTCTGGGGCCAACGTCCTGACTTTC. The complete variable domain, with remaining parts taken from reference TRBV19 and TRBJ2-6, reads DGGITQSPKYLFRKEGQNVTLSCEQNLNHDAMYWYRQDPGQGLRLIYYSQIVNDFQKGDIAEGYSVSREKKESFPLTVTSAQKNPTAFYLCAANSGTESSGANVLTFGAGSRLTVL.

This clonotype occurred many times. The chain recombines TRBV5-1 with TRBJ2-5; 8 bases are a match to TRBD2. Germline CDR1 is SGHRS and CDR2 is YFSETQ. Trimming at V came to 5 bases and at J to 3 bases, leaving 9 bases not matched to a gene. The CDR3 contains 15 residues. The CDR3 loop is CASSLLSGREETQYF. The DNA of the CDR3 is TGCGCCAGCAGTCTACTCAGCGGGAGAGAAGAGACCCAGTACTTC.

This clonotype was counted a few times. A much larger clone differs by one base, so this may be a read error. V is TRBV11-2 and J is TRBJ2-5; no firm D call. Germline assignment: CDR1 SGHAT and CDR2 FQNNGV. The V and J ends lost 5 bases and 2 bases respectively, with 9 bases between them. The CDR3 spans 13 residues. The CDR3 spells CASSLLPQETQYF. As DNA, the CDR3 is TGTGCCAGCAGCCTTCTCCCGCAAGAGACCCAGTACTTC.

The chain has TRBV4-2 and TRBJ2-1, with D perhaps given as TRBD1 or TRBD2 (5 bases each). V dropped 1 base and J dropped 5 bases, with 15 bases sitting between them. The CDR3 is 16 amino acids. Germline CDR1 LGHNA, CDR2 YNFKEQ. The CDR3 protein is CASSQGPGRAHNEQFF. CDR3 bases: TGTGCCAGCAGCCAAGGACCGGGACGCGCGCACAATGAGCAGTTCTTC.